The text below deals with one TCR beta chain. No antigen is known for it. One entry per CDR3 protein results from TCRdb running MiXCR on the 5' RACE reads. The data show nearly 350,000 distinct CDR3 sequences, around 8.1% seen once. This sample is drawn from a study of T cells after yellow fever vaccination. General study findings and limits: Clonotypes appearing in both CD4 and CD8 compartments existed, and their share was small.

From germline, CDR1 is MNHEY and CDR2 SVGEGT. This CDR3 has 12 amino acids. Trimming took 5 bases from V and 5 from J, leaving 7 bases between them. This clonotype originated in a man aged 18 to 29 who received the YFV17D yellow fever vaccine. Material: PBMCs, obtained 45 days after the first yellow fever vaccination. This chain connects TRBV6-2 or TRBV6-3 to TRBJ2-1, with unresolved D. As DNA, the CDR3 is TGTGCCAGCAGTGCCACCAACAATGAGCAGTTCTTC. Residues: CASSATNNEQFF.